The 23 T cell receptor beta chains listed next were all sequenced from one sample in a study of OX40 agonist ivuxolimab in advanced cancers. Sequencing used immunoSEQ multiplex PCR; TCRdb keeps in-frame clones, though not all of them. This table holds tens of thousands of clones, 85% to 90% found once. Sequencing was performed on CD4+ or CD8+ T cells sorted from blood, taken in a trial of the OX40 agonist ivuxolimab. These TCRs come from an adult with an advanced solid tumor such as melanoma, head and neck, liver or kidney cancer.

The chain joins TRBV6-5 to TRBJ2-5; weak D call: TRBD1 (5 bases). This CDR3 is built from 14 residues. Germline assignment: CDR1 MNHEY and CDR2 SVGAGI. The V end lost 2 bases, the J end lost 4 bases, and 11 bases lay between the germline ends. Here the CDR3 reads CASSYTSGSETQYF. The CDR3 DNA reads TGTGCCAGCAGTTACACTTCAGGGTCAGAGACCCAGTACTTC.

This chain uses TRBV25-1 with TRBJ2-4, with TRBD1 matching over 7 bases. With V trimmed by 4 bases and J by 8 bases, 8 bases remained unmatched. The CDR3 sequence is 14 residues long. Germline loops: CDR1 MGHDK, CDR2 SYGVNS. CDR3 residues: CASSGNRGVDIQYF. CDR3 nucleotides: TGTGCCAGCAGTGGGAACAGGGGAGTCGACATTCAGTACTTC.

The J gene is TRBJ1-2, the V gene TRBV11-1, with TRBD1 as a possible D gene (5 bases). Trimming pared 5 bases from V and 2 bases from J, leaving 18 bases between. The V gene's germline CDR1 is SGHAT and CDR2 FQDESV (reference sequence). This CDR3 region has 16 residues. In nucleotides, the CDR3 is TGTGCCAGCAGCCCGATCCGGGACTCTGGAAACTATGGCTACACCTTC. Amino acids: CASSPIRDSGNYGYTF.

The V call is TRBV6-5, the J call TRBJ1-5, with no clear D. V was clipped by 4 bases and J by 2 bases, with 6 bases between them. The CDR3 has 13 residues. Germline lookup yields CDR1 MNHEY and CDR2 SVGAGI. Here the CDR3 reads CASSWTGNQPQHF. In DNA, the CDR3 is TGTGCCAGCAGTTGGACCGGCAATCAGCCCCAGCATTTT.

V is TRBV5-1 and J is TRBJ2-5; TRBD1 aligns across 7 bases. The CDR3 length is 16 residues. J gave up 0 bases and V 4 bases, and 9 bases lay outside the gene matches. Germline lookup yields CDR1 SGHRS and CDR2 YFSETQ. CDR3: CASSQKRQGYQETQYF. Written as DNA, the CDR3 is TGCGCCAGCAGCCAGAAACGACAGGGATACCAAGAGACCCAGTACTTC.

For the CDR3, the DNA is TGCGCCAGCAGCTTGGATGTTCGGGTCTCTGGGGCCAACGTCCTGACTTTC. Translation: CASSLDVRVSGANVLTF. The V and J genes are TRBV5-1 and TRBJ2-6; D remains ambiguous. Trimming stripped 0 bases from V and 0 bases from J, with 10 bases between. Germline V gene data show CDR1 as SGHRS and CDR2 as YFSETQ. This CDR3 is 17 amino acids long.

This clone was observed a single time. This chain joins TRBV6-1 and TRBJ2-7; maybe TRBD2 (5 bases). V was shortened by 11 bases and J by 0 bases, with 17 bases between the two germline ends. This CDR3 has 14 amino acids. Per germline, CDR1 MNHNS and CDR2 SASEGT. The CDR3 reads CASGEGTSSYEQYF. CDR3 coding DNA: TGTGCCTCGGGCGAGGGTACTAGCTCCTACGAGCAGTACTTC.

The V gene is TRBV7-3, the J gene TRBJ1-2, with D possibly matching TRBD1 (5 bases). Trimming took off 4 bases at V and 7 bases at J, with 13 bases between the two ends. Germline assignment: CDR1 SGHTA and CDR2 FQGTGA. This CDR3 has 13 residues. CDR3 in DNA: TGTGCCAGCAGCTCCGATCGGGGGGGTGGCTACACCTTC. Protein sequence: CASSSDRGGGYTF.

This clone was found once. The V call is TRBV11-1, the J call TRBJ2-7, with D possibly TRBD1 on 5 matching bases. Germline V gives CDR1 SGHAT, CDR2 FQDESV (reference sequence). The CDR3 extends over 12 amino acids. Trimming took 4 bases from V and 7 from J, leaving 11 bases between them. For the CDR3, the DNA is TGTGCCAGCAGCTCCCTAGGGGCGGAGCAGTACTTC. Encoded protein: CASSSLGAEQYF. Combining the CDR3 with reference TRBV11-1 and TRBJ2-7 gives the whole variable domain EAEVAQSPRYKITEKSQAVAFWCDPISGHATLYWYRQILGQGPELLVQFQDESVVDDSQLPKDRFSAERLKGVDSTLKIQPAELGDSAMYLCASSSLGAEQYFGPGTRLTVT.

This chain connects TRBV27 to TRBJ1-3; D is ambiguous. The length of the CDR3 is 14 residues. Germline V gene lookup returns CDR1 MNHEY and CDR2 SMNVEV (reference sequence). V was trimmed by 5 bases and J by 4 bases, leaving 12 bases between them. In DNA, the CDR3 is TGTGCCAGCAGTCCCAGACAAGGGGGAAACACCATATATTTT. Its translation: CASSPRQGGNTIYF.

The chain carries TRBV9 and TRBJ2-4; D ambiguous. This CDR3 is 14 amino acids long. V lost 1 base to trimming and J lost 9 bases, with 14 bases between them. The germline CDR1 and CDR2 sequences are SGDLS and YYNGEE. The CDR3 protein is CASSVSGRLGIQYF. As DNA, the CDR3 is TGTGCCAGCAGCGTATCAGGTAGACTTGGCATTCAGTACTTC.

The CDR3 nucleotides read TGTGCCAGCAGCTTGGATCGCAGGGACCTCAACTATGGCTACACCTTC. It yields the protein CASSLDRRDLNYGYTF. The chain joins TRBV5-6 to TRBJ1-2; possible D gene TRBD1, 5 bases. This CDR3 comprises 16 residues. From germline, CDR1 is SGHDT and CDR2 YYEEEE. Trimming pared 0 bases from V and 2 bases from J, leaving 14 bases between.

This chain uses TRBV30 with TRBJ1-5; 10 nucleotides match TRBD1. This CDR3 spans 15 amino acids. Losses at the gene ends were 2 bases for V and 6 bases for J; bases not matched to a gene: 7. Germline V gene data show CDR1 as GTSNPN and CDR2 as SVGIG (reference sequence). The chain's CDR3 is CAWSKPGTGVQPQHF. CDR3 in DNA: TGTGCCTGGAGTAAACCCGGGACAGGGGTTCAGCCCCAGCATTTT.

The J gene is TRBJ1-6, the V gene TRBV11-2; TRBD1 is a possible D gene (5 bases). V shed 0 bases and J shed 6 bases, with 15 bases lying between them. This CDR3 has 17 residues. Germline V gene sequence: CDR1 SGHAT, CDR2 FQNNGV. The DNA for the CDR3 is TGTGCCAGCAGCTTAGAGGGCAGGGTCTCCGGTAATTCACCCCTCCACTTT. Protein product: CASSLEGRVSGNSPLHF. Based on the CDR3 plus reference TRBV11-2 and TRBJ1-6, the full variable domain is EAGVAQSPRYKIIEKRQSVAFWCNPISGHATLYWYQQILGQGPKLLIQFQNNGVVDDSQLPKDRFSAERLKGVDSTLKIQPAKLEDSAVYLCASSLEGRVSGNSPLHFGNGTRLTVT.

In its sample, this clone was seen a few times. The chain links TRBV7-2 to TRBJ2-1; 8 bases match TRBD1. With 3 bases clipped from V and 9 bases from J, the junction kept 4 bases outside the gene matches. This CDR3 has 13 amino acids. The germline V gene encodes CDR1 SGHTA and CDR2 FQGNSA. The CDR3 coding sequence is TGTGCCAGCAGCTTGGACAGGGAGGTTGAGCAGTTCTTC. This codes for CASSLDREVEQFF.

The chain joins TRBV27 to TRBJ1-4; perhaps TRBD1 as D (6 bases). Germline loops: CDR1 MNHEY, CDR2 SMNVEV (reference sequence). The CDR3 covers 14 residues. The V end was cut by 8 bases, the J end by 8 bases, with 18 bases between. DNA for the CDR3: TGTGCCAGCCGAAAACAGGGTTTGGCAGAAAAACTGTTTTTT. Translating it yields CASRKQGLAEKLFF.

This clone was observed a handful of times. The chain has TRBV4-3 and TRBJ2-5; tentative D call: TRBD1 (5 bases). The CDR3 is 15 residues long. V was shortened by 0 bases and J by 4 bases, with 12 bases between the two germline ends. CDR1 is LGHNA, CDR2 YSLEER, per germline. The chain's CDR3 is CASSQDWGSGETQYF. CDR3 DNA sequence: TGCGCCAGCAGCCAAGATTGGGGCTCGGGAGAGACCCAGTACTTC.

This chain uses TRBV18 with TRBJ1-1; D may be TRBD1 (6 bases). V was clipped by 3 bases and J by 5 bases, with 10 bases between them. The germline gives CDR1 KGHSH, CDR2 LQKENI. CDR3 length: 13 residues. Here the CDR3 reads CASSPRGGTEAFF. The CDR3 DNA reads as TGTGCCAGCTCACCTAGGGGGGGGACTGAAGCTTTCTTT.

V and J are TRBV7-2 and TRBJ1-6; D may be TRBD1 (6 bases). Germline assignment: CDR1 SGHTA and CDR2 FQGNSA. Deletions cut 5 bases from V and 7 bases from J, with 18 bases between. The CDR3 length is 16 residues. CDR3 bases: TGTGCCAGCAGCCCTGGACAGCACCTTACCAATTCACCCCTCCACTTT. Its protein product is CASSPGQHLTNSPLHF.

The chain recombines TRBV7-2 with TRBJ1-4; D is perhaps TRBD1 (5 bases). Germline assignment: CDR1 SGHTA and CDR2 FQGNSA. V lost 5 bases and J 4 bases, leaving 14 bases between the germline ends. The CDR3 is made up of 15 amino acids. The CDR3 loop reads CASSLPGAGNEKLFF. CDR3 DNA: TGTGCCAGCAGCCTACCCGGGGCTGGTAATGAAAAACTGTTTTTT.

V and J are TRBV6-1 and TRBJ1-1; D not resolved. This CDR3 has 13 amino acids. Germline CDR1 is MNHNS and CDR2 is SASEGT. The V end was cut by 4 bases, the J end by 1 base, with 7 bases between. CDR3 sequence: CASSASANTEAFF. In nucleotides, the CDR3 is TGTGCCAGCAGTGCTTCAGCGAACACTGAAGCTTTCTTT.

CDR3 loop: CASLDGTGGSSNSPLHF. CDR3 nucleotides: TGTGCCAGCCTCGACGGGACAGGGGGATCGAGTAATTCACCCCTCCACTTT. The chain links TRBV19 to TRBJ1-6; TRBD1 matches 11 bases. The CDR3 consists of 17 residues. The germline V gene has CDR1 LNHDA and CDR2 SQIVND (reference sequence). Germline trimming cut 9 bases from V and 6 bases from J; bases unmatched to any gene: 13.

CDR3 DNA sequence: TGTGCCAGCAGCTCCCTATACGAGCAGTACTTC. Translation gives CASSSLYEQYF. The genes are TRBV7-9 and TRBJ2-7; D uncertain. V gave up 4 bases and J gave up 4 bases, with 5 bases separating them. CDR1 is SEHNR, CDR2 FQNEAQ, per germline (reference sequence). The CDR3 contains 11 residues.